This entry lists 13 T cell receptor beta chains sequenced from one sample in a study of blood T cell repertoires in COVID-19. Libraries were prepared by immunoSEQ multiplex PCR; TCRdb keeps only in-frame clonotypes and omits some of them. This sample has approximately 200,000 clones; around 82% occur once, and the top ten carry roughly 12%. Source material: PBMCs or T cells enriched from blood (not recorded which). These TCRs come from a man aged 35-49 years who had recovered from COVID-19.

This clone came up once. The V call is TRBV4-3, the J call TRBJ2-1, with 7 nucleotides matching TRBD2. CDR1 and CDR2 from the germline V gene are LGHNA and YSLEER. The CDR3 spans 15 residues. Trimming took 1 base from V and 7 from J; bases not matched to a gene: 7. CDR3 protein: CASSQGTSPRNEQFF. In DNA, the CDR3 is TGCGCCAGCAGCCAAGGGACTAGTCCTCGGAATGAGCAGTTCTTC.

The chain combines TRBV5-1 with TRBJ1-5; 7 bases map to TRBD1. The CDR3 is made up of 15 amino acids. The ends lost 2 bases at V and 6 bases at J; junction bases unmatched: 8. Germline assignment: CDR1 SGHRS and CDR2 YFSETQ. This chain's CDR3 is CASSFGQGGGQPQHF. The DNA of the CDR3 is TGCGCCAGCAGCTTTGGTCAGGGGGGCGGTCAGCCCCAGCATTTT.

V and J are TRBV4-1 and TRBJ1-2, with D uncertain. V was pared by 5 bases and J by 2 bases, with 12 bases between. Germline V lookup: CDR1 MGHRA, CDR2 YSYEKL. This CDR3 spans 14 amino acids. The CDR3 nucleotides read TGCGCCAGCAGCTTCCGACCCGGGAACTATGGCTACACCTTC. This translates into CASSFRPGNYGYTF.

In its sample, this clone was seen a few times. Written as DNA, the CDR3 is TGTGCCAGCAGCATAGACAGGGGGAGCTCCTATAATTCACCCCTCCACTTT. This translates into CASSIDRGSSYNSPLHF. The chain links TRBV7-9 to TRBJ1-6; TRBD1 agrees at 9 bases. The CDR3 is 17 residues long. Germline trimming cut 5 bases from V and 0 bases from J; bases unmatched to any gene: 5. Germline values: CDR1 SEHNR, CDR2 FQNEAQ (reference sequence).

V usage is TRBV18 and J usage is TRBJ2-1; D remains ambiguous. This CDR3 comprises 14 residues. V shed 3 bases and J shed 3 bases, with 9 bases lying between them. Per germline, CDR1 KGHSH and CDR2 LQKENI. CDR3 region: CASSPPPDYNEQFF. CDR3 DNA: TGTGCCAGCTCACCCCCGCCAGACTACAATGAGCAGTTCTTC.

V usage is TRBV4-1 and J usage is TRBJ2-3; TRBD1 might be the D (5 bases). CDR1 is MGHRA and CDR2 is YSYEKL in the germline V gene. The CDR3 is 15 residues long. The V end was cut by 5 bases, the J end by 0 bases, with 12 bases between. This CDR3 is CASSSTDKSTDTQYF. The CDR3 coding sequence is TGCGCCAGCAGCTCGACAGACAAGAGCACAGATACGCAGTATTTT.

This clone was seen a few times. J is TRBJ2-7 and V is TRBV28; maybe TRBD1 (6 bases). The V gene lost 5 bases and the J gene lost 6 bases, with 23 bases spanning the gap. CDR3 length: 16 amino acids. The V gene's germline CDR1 is MDHEN and CDR2 SYDVKM. The CDR3 loop is CASSVTSLSGVGEQYF. The CDR3 bases are TGTGCCAGCAGTGTCACGTCCCTCTCAGGGGTCGGCGAGCAGTACTTC.

The rearrangement links TRBV20-1 to TRBJ1-2; 7 positions match TRBD1. The CDR3 runs to 11 residues. Germline lookup yields CDR1 DFQATT and CDR2 SNEGSKA (reference sequence). CDR3 DNA sequence: TGCCAGGGGGGCCAGGACTATGGCTACACCTTC. This codes for CQGGQDYGYTF.

This chain joins TRBV30 and TRBJ1-3, with D possibly matching TRBD1 (5 bases). The germline gives CDR1 GTSNPN, CDR2 SVGIG (reference sequence). The CDR3 runs to 12 residues. The germline V and J ends were trimmed by 7 bases and 3 bases, with 10 bases remaining between them. CDR3 nucleotide sequence: TGTGCCTTCGGGGACTTTGGAAACACCATATATTTT. Translation: CAFGDFGNTIYF.

The chain couples TRBV7-9 to TRBJ2-7; possibly TRBD1 for D (7 bases). The germline V gene has CDR1 SEHNR and CDR2 FQNEAQ (reference sequence). The germline V and J ends were trimmed by 5 bases and 2 bases, with 13 bases remaining between them. The CDR3 is 14 residues long. The CDR3 DNA is TGTGCCAGCAGCCACGGGGGACAGACCTACGAGCAGTACTTC. Protein sequence: CASSHGGQTYEQYF.

V gene TRBV5-1 combines with J gene TRBJ1-5; unclear D gene. With 7 bases removed from V and 3 bases from J, the gap between germline ends came to 8 bases. CDR3 length: 12 amino acids. Germline CDR1 SGHRS, CDR2 YFSETQ. In DNA form, the CDR3 reads TGCGCCAGCCCGGGGTTCAATCAGCCCCAGCATTTT. It translates to CASPGFNQPQHF.

The V and J genes are TRBV5-1 and TRBJ2-3, with 7 bases identical to TRBD2. CDR3 length equals 15 residues. Germline CDR1 reads SGHRS; CDR2 reads YFSETQ. Trimming cost V 3 bases and J 1 base; bases outside gene matches: 5. Here the CDR3 reads CASSWGGAGTDTQYF. CDR3 in DNA: TGCGCCAGCAGCTGGGGAGGGGCCGGCACAGATACGCAGTATTTT.

This clone appeared once. J is TRBJ2-5 and V is TRBV24-1; 11 bases match TRBD2. CDR3 length equals 17 residues. CDR1 is KGHDR, CDR2 SFDVKD, per germline. V trimming: 0 bases; J trimming: 4 bases; junction bases outside the gene matches: 6. CDR3 bases: TGTGCCACCAGTGATTTGCCGACTAGCGGGACGAGAGAGACCCAGTACTTC. This encodes CATSDLPTSGTRETQYF.